A selection of T cell receptor beta chains follows, all from one sample in a study of Graves' ophthalmopathy and Graves' hyperthyroidism. TCRdb reanalysed the multiplex PCR reads using MiXCR and keeps one entry per CDR3 protein. The sample consists of hundreds of thousands of distinct CDR3 sequences, under 25% of them appearing once. Specimen: peripheral blood. The receptors come from a woman under 30 with stable Graves' hyperthyroidism. Both conserved end residues are trimmed from each CDR3. D genes are given only for firm matches. A row's size may be missing; if present it is once, few, many or a size class.

many | NA | TRBV11-2 | ASSRTVPNTGELF
many | NA | TRBV2 | ASGSRRGETQY
few | TRBD2 | TRBV6-5 | ASSYTLTSGRDIQY
many | NA | TRBV4-2 | ASSQDRGHYGYT
many | TRBD1 | TRBV12-3/TRBV12-4 | ASSPLQGLGTEAF
many | NA | TRBV28 | ASSLYLAQETQY
NA | NA | TRBV6-5 | ASSYPTGPSSYEQY
many | TRBD2 | TRBV6-2/TRBV6-3 | ASSYSRTSHYEQY
many | NA | TRBV20-1 | SASLGTYEQY
NA | NA | TRBV12-3/TRBV12-4 | ASIQDWGYEQY
once | TRBD2 | TRBV20-1 | SAFSSGLAGTETQY
NA | TRBD2 | TRBV10-3 | AISGGLAGEGETQY
many | NA | TRBV10-2 | ASSGPARVHGYT
many | TRBD2 | TRBV6-5 | ASSYLAGETYEQY
many | TRBD1 | TRBV6-5 | ASSRDRGQDQPQH
few | TRBD1 | TRBV20-1 | SAGGQGRGGSNQPQH
few | NA | TRBV30 | AWTGVMEQF
many | TRBD2 | TRBV7-2 | ASSVWASGSYEQY
many | TRBD1 | TRBV3-1 | ASSGTGGFQPQH
many | NA | TRBV19 | ASRYTGNTEAF
NA | NA | TRBV15 | ATSSAAAGGSGANVLT
few | NA | TRBV15 | ATSGLTSGTGRGQPQH
NA | NA | TRBV20-1 | SASSPGMGSPLH
NA | NA | TRBV6-2/TRBV6-3 | ASSSPVDEQY
many | TRBD2 | TRBV2 | ASSAVEPGLALETQY
many | NA | TRBV15 | ATSRDRVDYGYT
many | TRBD1 | TRBV7-8 | ASSLGQGLNIQY
many | NA | TRBV11-2 | ASSFGQWTEAF
once | NA | TRBV6-2/TRBV6-3 | ASSYVTGTRNTEAF
many | TRBD1 | TRBV6-1 | ASSDPGQGRSYNSPLH
many | TRBD1 | TRBV19 | ASSIGTVEAF
many | NA | TRBV27 | ASSSIGQTSPLH
NA | NA | TRBV12-3/TRBV12-4 | ANSSDGPEAF
NA | NA | TRBV12-3/TRBV12-4 | ASTNSLLYEQY
once | TRBD2 | TRBV3-1 | ASSRGLAGGYSYEQY
many | NA | TRBV12-3/TRBV12-4 | ASSYNNQPQH
many | TRBD2 | TRBV9 | ASSPRLAGGPYEQY
many | TRBD1 | TRBV6-5 | ASSYEASRGQETQY
NA | TRBD1 | TRBV2 | ASRTGQGGNTEAF
few | NA | TRBV12-3/TRBV12-4 | ASSGSPTETQY
many | NA | TRBV29-1 | SVAAGSSYEQY
many | NA | TRBV30 | ACISNTEAF
many | NA | TRBV24-1 | ATSDSRRYSNQPQH
NA | TRBD1 | TRBV2 | AIPSTGNSPLH
many | NA | TRBV7-2 | ASSLGLNIQY
many | NA | TRBV5-4 | ASRHGTHQETQY
many | NA | TRBV28 | ASRHRENWGYT
NA | NA | TRBV12-5 | ASGLYGNTEAF
many | NA | TRBV6-2/TRBV6-3 | ASSPRRGGKRDQPQH
many | TRBD1 | TRBV12-3/TRBV12-4 | ASRSTGVSTDTQY
NA | NA | TRBV6-1 | ASTYRWDTNYEQY
many | TRBD2 | TRBV15 | ATSRARLAGPYEQY